This T cell receptor beta chain was captured in a study of OX40 agonist ivuxolimab in advanced cancers. Sequencing used immunoSEQ multiplex PCR; TCRdb keeps in-frame clones, though not all of them. The table has 50,000 or so clones, just over 90% seen once. CDR1 is LNHDA, CDR2 SQIVND, per germline (reference sequence). This CDR3 spans 15 amino acids. V was pared by 3 bases and J by 7 bases, with 9 bases of the junction left unmatched. The TCR originated in an adult with an advanced solid tumor such as melanoma, head and neck, liver or kidney cancer. J is TRBJ2-1 and V is TRBV19, with TRBD2 matching 7 bases. The specimen was CD4+ or CD8+ T cells sorted from blood, collected in a trial of the OX40 agonist ivuxolimab. In nucleotides, the CDR3 is TGTGCCAGTAGTATTACCCGCGGGAGTAGGAATGAGCAGTTCTTC. Translation: CASSITRGSRNEQFF.